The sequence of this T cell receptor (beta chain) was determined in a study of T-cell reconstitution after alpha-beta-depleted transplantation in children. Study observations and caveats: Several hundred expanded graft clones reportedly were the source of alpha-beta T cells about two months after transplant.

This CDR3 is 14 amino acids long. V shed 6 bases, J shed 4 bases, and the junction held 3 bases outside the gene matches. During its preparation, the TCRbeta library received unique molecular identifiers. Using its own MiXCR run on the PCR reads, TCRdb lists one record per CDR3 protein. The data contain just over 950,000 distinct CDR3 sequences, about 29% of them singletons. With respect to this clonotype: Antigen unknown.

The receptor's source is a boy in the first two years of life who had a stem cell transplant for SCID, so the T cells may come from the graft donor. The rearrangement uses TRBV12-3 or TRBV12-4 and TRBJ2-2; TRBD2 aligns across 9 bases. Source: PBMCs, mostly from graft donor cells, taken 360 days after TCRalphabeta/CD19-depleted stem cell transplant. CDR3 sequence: CASRRLAVTGELFF. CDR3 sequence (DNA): TGTGCCAGCAGAAGACTAGCGGTCACCGGGGAGCTGTTTTTT.